This T cell receptor (beta chain) came from a study of T cells after somatic rescue of genetic block. Clones were sequenced by immunoSEQ multiplex PCR, and TCRdb holds only the in-frame ones, with some missing. In the table there are approximately 58,000 clones, approximately 96% of which are singletons. V dropped 4 bases and J dropped 2; count of bases not matched to a gene: 1. The germline gives CDR1 SQVTM, CDR2 ANQGSEA. The CDR3 runs to 12 residues. The TCR comes from a child less than two years old. Sequencing was performed on peripheral blood mononuclear cells (PBMCs). The rearrangement joins TRBV29-1 to TRBJ1-1; the match to TRBD1 covers 7 bases. As DNA, the CDR3 is TGCAGCGTTGGACAGGGAAACACTGAAGCTTTCTTT. This codes for CSVGQGNTEAFF.